Shown below are 14 T cell receptor beta chains from a single sample sequenced in a study of shared clonotypes between healthy human individuals. Some clones are missing from TCRdb's copy, which holds only in-frame ones; the method was immunoSEQ multiplex PCR. The sample yields approximately 1,000,000 clones, 75% to 80% seen once. The sample comprised memory CD4+ T cells from PBMCs. Subset: CD45RA-negative fraction. These receptors were taken from a man between 18 and 35 years old in good health. Some clones in this sample may be carry-over from other donors' samples.

This sequence joins TRBV29-1 and TRBJ2-7; D ambiguous. Germline V gives CDR1 SQVTM, CDR2 ANQGSEA. This CDR3 spans 12 amino acids. Between the trimmed V and J ends, which lost 7 bases and 5 bases, there was a span of 15 bases. This chain's CDR3 is CSARTQVNEQYF. CDR3 sequence (DNA): TGCAGCGCTCGTACCCAGGTCAACGAGCAGTACTTC.

The V and J genes are TRBV5-1 and TRBJ1-3, with D unclear. The germline V gene encodes CDR1 SGHRS and CDR2 YFSETQ. The CDR3 runs 14 residues. Trimming stripped 4 bases from V and 1 base from J, with 9 bases between. The CDR3 reads CASSQPGSGNTIYF. In DNA, the CDR3 is TGCGCCAGCAGCCAACCTGGATCTGGAAACACCATATATTTT.

This clone has a handful of counts. The rearrangement links TRBV5-1 to TRBJ2-7, with TRBD2 matching over 11 bases. Germline V CDR1 and CDR2: SGHRS, YFSETQ. CDR3 size: 15 residues. The V gene end was trimmed by 3 bases and the J gene end by 0 bases; junction bases not matched to a gene: 2. In DNA, the CDR3 is TGCGCCAGCAGCTACACTAGCGGGAGCTCCTACGAGCAGTACTTC. The encoded protein is CASSYTSGSSYEQYF. The whole variable domain, remainder taken from reference TRBV5-1 and TRBJ2-7, is KAGVTQTPRYLIKTRGQQVTLSCSPISGHRSVSWYQQTPGQGLQFLFEYFSETQRNKGNFPGRFSGRQFSNSRSEMNVSTLELGDSALYLCASSYTSGSSYEQYFGPGTRLTVT.

As regards this clone: The junction departs from germline at one end; a sequencing error may be responsible. CDR3 residues: CASSEGETQYF. The CDR3 nucleotides read TGTGCCAGCAGCGAAGGGGAGACCCAGTACTTC. V is TRBV5-1 and J is TRBJ2-5; unclear D gene. Germline V gene data show CDR1 as SGHRS and CDR2 as YFSETQ. This CDR3 contains 11 residues.

The chain has TRBV29-1 and TRBJ2-7, with TRBD2 identical over 7 bases. The CDR3 runs 13 residues. Germline V gene lookup returns CDR1 SQVTM and CDR2 ANQGSEA. V lost 7 bases to trimming and J lost 3 bases; unmatched junction nucleotides: 9. The CDR3 region is CSALLANGYEQYF. The CDR3 region has the DNA TGCAGCGCTTTACTAGCGAATGGCTACGAGCAGTACTTC.

The gene calls are TRBV2 and TRBJ2-1; D is undetermined. CDR1 and CDR2 (germline): SNHLY, FYNNEI. This CDR3 is built from 12 residues. V was trimmed by 5 bases and J by 6 bases, leaving 8 bases between them. DNA of the CDR3: TGTGCCAGCAGTTCCAGGAGCAATGAGCAGTTCTTC. Its translation is CASSSRSNEQFF.

The chain couples TRBV5-1 to TRBJ2-2; perhaps TRBD1 as D (6 bases). The CDR3 has 13 amino acids. Trimming cost V 7 bases and J 7 bases, with 14 bases left between them. Germline V gives CDR1 SGHRS, CDR2 YFSETQ. The CDR3 reads CASRTLGGGELFF. DNA for the CDR3: TGCGCCAGCCGCACCCTAGGGGGCGGGGAGCTGTTTTTT.

This clone turned up a few times. Different DNA sequences within this sample yield the same CDR3. The rearrangement joins TRBV10-3 to TRBJ1-3; D uncertain. CDR1 and CDR2 from the germline V gene are ENHRY and SYGVKD. V shed 6 bases and J shed 4 bases, with 7 bases lying between them. CDR3 size: 12 residues. CDR3 protein: CAISGGGNTIYF. The CDR3 DNA follows: TGTGCCATCAGCGGCGGGGGAAACACCATATATTTT.

This clone was counted once. In DNA, the CDR3 is TGTGCCAGCAGTTCCGCACAGCGCACAGATACGCAGTATTTT. This sequence encodes CASSSAQRTDTQYF. The chain has TRBV28 and TRBJ2-3; D unclear. Germline CDR1 and CDR2: MDHEN and SYDVKM. V was trimmed by 4 bases and J by 1 base, leaving 9 bases between them. The CDR3 spans 14 residues.

The J gene is TRBJ2-7, the V gene TRBV25-1, with 7 bases lining up with TRBD2. Per germline, CDR1 MGHDK and CDR2 SYGVNS. The junction had 14 bases not matched to a gene; V was cut back by 9 bases and J by 6 bases. This CDR3 contains 14 residues. The CDR3, as DNA: TGTGCCAGGCTGCTAGCGGAGGGAGCCGGCGAGCAGTACTTC. This encodes CARLLAEGAGEQYF.

The CDR3 loop is CASSVRGNRDGYTF. Written as DNA, the CDR3 is TGTGCCAGCAGCGTGAGGGGAAATCGAGATGGCTACACCTTC. The chain uses TRBV9 and TRBJ1-2, with a possible D match to TRBD1 (5 bases). Germline CDR1 is SGDLS and CDR2 is YYNGEE. Trimming stripped 2 bases from V and 6 bases from J, with 14 bases between. This CDR3 is built from 14 residues.

V gene TRBV28 combines with J gene TRBJ2-5, with D unresolved. Trimming left V 5 bases short and J 7 bases short, with 14 bases between. Germline lookup yields CDR1 MDHEN and CDR2 SYDVKM. The CDR3 contains 13 residues. The CDR3 sequence is CASSPARKGTQYF. The CDR3, as DNA: TGTGCCAGCAGTCCCGCCAGGAAAGGGACCCAGTACTTC.

The rearrangement joins TRBV6-1 to TRBJ2-6; D not resolved. Germline V CDR1 and CDR2: MNHNS, SASEGT. The CDR3 extends over 15 amino acids. V lost 2 bases, J lost 4 bases, and 9 bases lay in between. The CDR3 DNA sequence: TGTGCCAGCAGTGAAATGGGCGGCGGGGCCAACGTCCTGACTTTC. This gives the protein CASSEMGGGANVLTF.

V and J are TRBV6-1 and TRBJ1-4; tentatively, D is TRBD1 (5 bases). Germline V lookup: CDR1 MNHNS, CDR2 SASEGT. CDR3 size: 14 residues. Trimming removed 4 bases at V and 8 bases at J, with 14 bases between. DNA of the CDR3: TGTGCCAGCAGTGCGGTCAGGGTGGGCGAAAAACTGTTTTTT. As protein: CASSAVRVGEKLFF.